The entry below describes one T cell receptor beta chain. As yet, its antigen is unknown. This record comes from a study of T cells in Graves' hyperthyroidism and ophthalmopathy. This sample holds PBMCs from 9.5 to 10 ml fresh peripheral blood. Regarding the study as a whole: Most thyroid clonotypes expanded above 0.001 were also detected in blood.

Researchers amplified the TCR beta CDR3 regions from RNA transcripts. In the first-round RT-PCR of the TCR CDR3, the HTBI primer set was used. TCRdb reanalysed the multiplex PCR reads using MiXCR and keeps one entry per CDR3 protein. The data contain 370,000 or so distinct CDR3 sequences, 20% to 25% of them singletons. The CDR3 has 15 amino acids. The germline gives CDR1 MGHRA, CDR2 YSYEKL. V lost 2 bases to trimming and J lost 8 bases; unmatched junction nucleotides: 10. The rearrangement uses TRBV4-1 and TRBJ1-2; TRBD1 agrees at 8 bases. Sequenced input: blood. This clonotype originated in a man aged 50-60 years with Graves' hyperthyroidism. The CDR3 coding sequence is TGCGCCAGCAGCCAATCTACAGGGGGAACTGGGGGCTACACCTTC. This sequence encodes CASSQSTGGTGGYTF.